This TCR beta chain was profiled in a study of a mutant IDH1 vaccine in newly diagnosed glioma. With regard to this clone: Antigen unknown.

The data were produced by immunoSEQ multiplex PCR, yet TCRdb's version contains in-frame clones alone and is incomplete. This sample carries under 50,000 clones, approximately 90% of them seen once, and the ten largest clones take around 5.7%. The CDR3 extends over 14 amino acids. Trimming took off 0 bases at V and 8 bases at J, with 13 bases between the two ends. Germline V lookup: CDR1 LGHNA, CDR2 YSLEER. Stated time point: week 35, safety follow-up. In the vaccine, a single dose held 300 ug of the mutant IDH1 20-mer peptide, along with topical imiquimod. The sequence was obtained from a woman aged 40 to 50 with glioma. The chain links TRBV4-3 to TRBJ1-2, with D tentatively TRBD1 (5 bases). This material consisted of PBMCs, taken from a glioma patient whose treatment included an IDH1 peptide vaccine. CDR3 bases: TGCGCCAGCAGCCAAGATGGGGGACCATCAGGCTACACCTTC. It specifies CASSQDGGPSGYTF.